The sequence of this T cell receptor beta chain was determined in a study of blood T cell repertoires in COVID-19. Study in general: Both acute and convalescent COVID-19 samples were obtained from the United States, Italy and Spain. PBMCs, B-cell-depleted T cells, or T cells were the source of the cDNA or gDNA that made up the material.

In the authors' methods: Amplification with reference gene primers provided the estimates of nucleated cell counts. Data came from immunoSEQ multiplex PCR; TCRdb stores just in-frame clones and leaves some out. Clone size and V and J calls were adopted from that table, with D and trimming inferred from the DNA. The sample lists roughly 110,000 clones, about 80% occurring once. The sequenced material came from peripheral blood. The receptor's source is a woman aged 55-75 years with acute or convalescent COVID-19.

The CDR3 loop reads CASSQDPGSGLESQYF. In DNA form, the CDR3 reads TGTGCCAGCAGCCAAGATCCCGGCAGCGGACTAGAGTCGCAGTATTTT. V and J are TRBV3-1 (or the pseudogene TRBV3-2) and TRBJ2-3; 7 positions match TRBD2. The J segment lost 10 bases and the V segment lost 0 bases, leaving 13 bases of the junction unmatched. Germline CDR1 is LGHDT and CDR2 is YNNKEL (reference sequence). This CDR3 comprises 16 residues.